The entry below describes one T cell receptor (beta chain). Antigen unknown. These data come from a study of T-cell reconstitution after alpha-beta-depleted transplantation in children. Findings and limits, study-wide: Newly produced T cells mostly accounted for T-cell counts and diversity one year post-transplant. In some patients, recipient T cells and intrathymic progenitors surviving conditioning explained high day-60 diversity.

V lost 4 bases and J 10 bases, leaving 21 bases between the germline ends. Germline CDR1 reads SGHKS; CDR2 reads YYEKEE (reference sequence). The CDR3 runs to 15 residues. Library preparation (for TCRbeta) was performed with unique molecular identifiers. TCRdb processed the PCR reads anew with MiXCR; each CDR3 protein has one entry. The sample consists of about a million distinct CDR3 sequences, about 29% of them appearing once. The sample was PBMCs, mostly from graft donor cells, taken 360 days after TCRalphabeta/CD19-depleted stem cell transplant. The TCR sequence derives from a boy in the first two years of life who had a stem cell transplant for SCID, so the T cells may come from the graft donor. The rearrangement uses TRBV5-5 and TRBJ1-5, with D perhaps matching TRBD1 (5 bases). For the CDR3, the DNA is TGTGCCAGCAGCCCGGGACCGGAGAGAAATAATCCCCAGCATTTT. Its translation is CASSPGPERNNPQHF.